This T cell receptor beta chain is drawn from a study of identical twins. Study-level points and caveats: For monozygotic twins, models underestimated out-of-frame TCR alpha sharing. Without tracking the same donors, conclusions rested on cross-sectional statistical analysis.

This clonotype has a handful of counts. Its antigen is not identified. Unique molecular identifiers were present on the cDNA, which also gained a universal primer site by template switching. TCRdb analysed the 5' RACE reads with MiXCR anew, one entry per CDR3 protein. This table holds 400,000 to 600,000 distinct CDR3 sequences, under 25% found once. The germline V gene has CDR1 LGHDT and CDR2 YNNKEL (reference sequence). J gave up 7 bases and V 5 bases, and 5 bases lay outside the gene matches. The CDR3 loop spans 13 amino acids. This same sample was also part of a study on yellow fever vaccine responses in identical twins. That report notes: The T cell response to vaccination in identical twins was reportedly partly convergent and partly personalized.

This TCR was sampled from a woman younger than 35 in good health. The V call is TRBV3-1, the J call TRBJ2-7, with TRBD1 matching 10 bases. The material sequenced was CD4+ T cells sorted from blood. CDR3 nucleotide sequence: TGTGCCAGCAGCAAGACAGGGGGCTGGGAGCAGTACTTC. Translated: CASSKTGGWEQYF.